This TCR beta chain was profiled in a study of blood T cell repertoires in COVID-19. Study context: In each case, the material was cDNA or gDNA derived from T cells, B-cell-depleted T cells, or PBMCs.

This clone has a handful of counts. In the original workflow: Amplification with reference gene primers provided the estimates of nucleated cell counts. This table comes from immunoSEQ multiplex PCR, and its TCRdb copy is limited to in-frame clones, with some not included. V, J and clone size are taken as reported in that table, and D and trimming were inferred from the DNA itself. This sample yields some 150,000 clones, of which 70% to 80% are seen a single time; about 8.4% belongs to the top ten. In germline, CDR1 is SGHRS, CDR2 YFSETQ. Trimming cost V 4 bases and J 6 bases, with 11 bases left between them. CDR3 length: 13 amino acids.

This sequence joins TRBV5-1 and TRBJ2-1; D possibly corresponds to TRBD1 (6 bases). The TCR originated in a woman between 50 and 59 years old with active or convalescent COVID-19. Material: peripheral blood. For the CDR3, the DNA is TGCGCCAGCAGCATGACAGGTCCCAATGAGCAGTTCTTC. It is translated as CASSMTGPNEQFF. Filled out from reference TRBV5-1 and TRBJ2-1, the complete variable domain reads KAGVTQTPRYLIKTRGQQVTLSCSPISGHRSVSWYQQTPGQGLQFLFEYFSETQRNKGNFPGRFSGRQFSNSRSEMNVSTLELGDSALYLCASSMTGPNEQFFGPGTRLTVL.